Below, 3 T cell receptor beta chains from the same sample are listed, as sequenced in a study of OX40 agonist ivuxolimab in advanced cancers. Repertoires were generated with immunoSEQ multiplex PCR, while TCRdb's copy carries only in-frame clones and drops some. Of tens of thousands of clones listed, around 91% are singletons. The source was CD4+ or CD8+ T cells sorted from blood, collected in a trial of the OX40 agonist ivuxolimab. The source is an adult with an advanced solid tumor such as melanoma, head and neck, liver or kidney cancer.

The table lists this clone with a count of one. The chain employs TRBV6-1 and TRBJ2-4; 9 bases match TRBD1. The V and J ends lost 2 bases and 2 bases, in that order; junction bases with no gene match: 4. There are 16 residues in the CDR3. The germline V gene has CDR1 MNHNS and CDR2 SASEGT. CDR3 nucleotide sequence: TGTGCCAGCAGTGAAACAGGGGGCCGAACCAAAAACATTCAGTACTTC. This sequence encodes CASSETGGRTKNIQYF.

This clone showed up just once. The chain couples TRBV28 to TRBJ2-7; the D gene is possibly TRBD2 (6 bases). This CDR3 has 15 amino acids. V dropped 4 bases and J dropped 5 bases, with 18 bases sitting between them. Germline lookup yields CDR1 MDHEN and CDR2 SYDVKM. The CDR3 protein is CASSSSRDLANEQYF. For the CDR3, the DNA is TGTGCCAGCAGTTCGAGCCGGGACTTAGCGAACGAGCAGTACTTC.

Here the CDR3 reads CASSFGTGGGEQYF. DNA of the CDR3: TGTGCCAGCAGCTTTGGGACAGGGGGGGGCGAGCAGTACTTC. The chain joins TRBV13 to TRBJ2-7, with 11 bases aligning to TRBD1. After removal of 3 bases from V and 6 bases from J, the junction contained 4 bases not matched to a gene. The CDR3 is 14 amino acids. Germline assignment: CDR1 PRHDT and CDR2 FYEKMQ (reference sequence).